What follows are 11 T cell receptor beta chains derived from one specimen sequenced in a study of blood T cells in healthy people across ages (dated by TCRdb to the mid-2010s). Receptor libraries were prepared by 5' RACE. For sequencing, an Illumina HiSeq 2500 was employed. A second 7 to 11 cycle PCR used a sample-barcoded 5' primer and a J-beta primer mix. TCRdb reprocessed the public reads (quality trimming at Q25 with fastp, clone calling with MiXCR) and kept in-frame beta chains. Here each entry gathers all rows of one CDR3 protein and keeps the most common genes and DNA. This sample comprises about 650,000 distinct CDR3 sequences, about 51% of them detected only once. The top ten hold about 13% of the sample. The specimen was blood. The receptor set was obtained from a woman of 80 years or more in good health.

The sample holds many counts of this clonotype. V and J are TRBV4-1 and TRBJ2-3; 9 bases agree with TRBD2. Looked up from germline, CDR1 is MGHRA and CDR2 is YSYEKL. The CDR3 has 17 amino acids. After removal of 0 bases from V and 3 bases from J, the junction contained 7 bases not matched to a gene. The chain's CDR3 is CASSQEERAGGTDTQYF. DNA of the CDR3: TGCGCCAGCAGCCAAGAAGAAAGAGCGGGAGGAACAGATACGCAGTATTTT.

This clonotype was counted ten times or more. CDR3 protein: CATGGQGAVNQPQHF. The CDR3 nucleotides are TGTGCCACTGGCGGACAGGGGGCCGTCAATCAGCCCCAGCATTTT. The chain employs TRBV19 and TRBJ1-5; 11 bases fit TRBD1. The V gene's germline CDR1 is LNHDA and CDR2 SQIVND (reference sequence). V lost 10 bases, J lost 3 bases, and 8 bases stayed unmatched. This CDR3 contains 15 residues.

This clonotype was recorded a few times. A read error is possible here, since a much larger clone lies one base away. The genes are TRBV9 and TRBJ2-5; 8 bases fit TRBD2. Trimming at V came to 3 bases and at J to 11 bases, leaving 18 bases not matched to a gene. Germline V lookup: CDR1 SGDLS, CDR2 YYNGEE. The length of the CDR3 is 16 residues. CDR3 region: CASSAYSGMGRNEQYF. The CDR3 DNA is TGTGCCAGCAGCGCCTATAGCGGGATGGGGAGGAATGAGCAGTACTTC.

For this clonotype: At one end the junction does not follow the germline gene, possibly because of a read error. This rearrangement joins TRBV12-3 or TRBV12-4 to TRBJ1-1; D uncertain. This CDR3 comprises 14 residues. The CDR3 region has the DNA TGTGCCAGCAGCTTAGCCGCTACGAACACTGAAGCTTTCTTT. This gives the protein CASSLAATNTEAFF.

This clonotype has ten or more counts. Given a much more abundant clone one base away, this may be a read error. The chain carries TRBV7-9 and TRBJ2-7; D gene unclear. The length of the CDR3 is 13 residues. CDR1 is SEHNR, CDR2 FQNEAQ, per germline (reference sequence). The V and J ends lost 5 bases and 3 bases respectively, with 11 bases between them. CDR3 residues: CASSVGMNYEQYF. CDR3 in DNA: TGTGCCAGCAGCGTTGGGATGAACTACGAGCAGTACTTC. The variable domain in full, completed from reference TRBV7-9 and TRBJ2-7, reads DTGVSQNPRHKITKRGQNVTFRCDPISEHNRLYWYRQTLGQGPEFLTYFQNEAQLEKSRLLSDRFSAERPKGSFSTLEIQRTEQGDSAMYLCASSVGMNYEQYFGPGTRLTVT.

CDR3 DNA sequence: TGCGCCAGCAGCCGACAAGTACAGGGGTCAAAGGAGCAGTACTTC. Protein: CASSRQVQGSKEQYF. The rearrangement joins TRBV4-3 to TRBJ2-7; 7 bases map to TRBD1. The CDR3 runs to 15 residues. Germline V CDR1 and CDR2: LGHNA, YSLEER. Unmatched junction bases numbered 13, after V lost 4 bases and J lost 7 bases.

The chain carries TRBV12-3 or TRBV12-4 and TRBJ2-3; D may match TRBD1 or TRBD2 (6 bases each). This CDR3 has 16 amino acids. The ends were cut back, 3 bases at V and 6 bases at J, with 19 bases in the middle. CDR3 bases: TGTGCCAGCAGTTTCTCAACAGGGAGGCCTGGGGATACGCAGTATTTT. It yields the protein CASSFSTGRPGDTQYF.

In regard to this clonotype: One base away lies a much larger clone, so this may be a sequencing read error. V and J are TRBV7-3 and TRBJ2-1, with a tentative D call TRBD2 (5 bases). The V gene lost 3 bases and the J gene lost 6 bases, with 18 bases spanning the gap. This CDR3 contains 16 residues. Germline V gene sequence: CDR1 SGHTA, CDR2 FQGTGA. CDR3 protein: CASSFTNGVSSNEQFF. The CDR3 DNA reads as TGTGCCAGCAGCTTTACTAACGGGGTATCTTCCAATGAGCAGTTCTTC. Drawing the rest from reference TRBV7-3 and TRBJ2-1, the complete variable domain is GAGVSQTPSNKVTEKGKYVELRCDPISGHTALYWYRQSLGQGPEFLIYFQGTGAADDSGLPNDRFFAVRPEGSVSTLKIQRTERGDSAVYLCASSFTNGVSSNEQFFGPGTRLTVL.

This clonotype has ten or more counts. The V call is TRBV24-1, the J call TRBJ2-3, with D uncertain. The CDR3 is 15 amino acids. Germline-derived CDR1 and CDR2 are KGHDR and SFDVKD. Trimming pared 6 bases from V and 1 base from J, leaving 13 bases between. CDR3 bases: TGTGCCACCAGTCGGTCCCAAATCGGCACAGATACGCAGTATTTT. Amino acids: CATSRSQIGTDTQYF.

The chain is built from TRBV6-5 and TRBJ1-2, with a possible D match to TRBD1 (5 bases). Trimming took off 4 bases at V and 0 bases at J, with 15 bases between the two ends. Germline CDR1 reads MNHEY; CDR2 reads SVGAGI. CDR3 size: 16 residues. For the CDR3, the DNA is TGTGCCAGCAGTTCGGGACCCAGGACGGCTAACTATGGCTACACCTTC. Translating gives CASSSGPRTANYGYTF.

The rearrangement joins TRBV11-2 to TRBJ2-1, with D unclear. Looked up from germline, CDR1 is SGHAT and CDR2 is FQNNGV. The CDR3 runs to 14 residues. V shed 5 bases and J shed 2 bases, with 10 bases lying between them. The CDR3 sequence is CASSVATPYNEQFF. CDR3 nucleotides: TGTGCCAGCAGCGTAGCCACTCCCTACAATGAGCAGTTCTTC.